The 11 T cell receptor beta chains reported below all come from one sample, sequenced in a study of cytomegalovirus exposure and HLA in healthy donors. The PCR ran on 60 Vbeta and 13 Jbeta primers. The repertoire was sequenced with immunoSEQ multiplex PCR; TCRdb's copy has only in-frame clones and lacks some. The table has under 200,000 clones, 70% to 80% seen once. The specimen sequenced was PBMCs. The receptors derive from a woman aged 25 to 39 in good health and CMV-seropositive.

The CDR3 loop reads CAIAPSGRGEQYF. The CDR3, as DNA: TGTGCCATAGCCCCAAGCGGGAGGGGCGAGCAGTACTTC. The rearrangement uses TRBV10-3 and TRBJ2-7, with 10 nucleotides matching TRBD2. V shed 9 bases, J shed 6 bases, and the junction held 8 bases outside the gene matches. CDR1 ENHRY and CDR2 SYGVKD come from the germline V gene. The CDR3 length is 13 residues.

The rearrangement uses TRBV7-7 and TRBJ2-6; TRBD1 aligns across 8 bases. V shed 4 bases, J shed 0 bases, and the junction held 8 bases outside the gene matches. The germline V gene encodes CDR1 SSHAT and CDR2 FNYEAQ (reference sequence). The CDR3 is 18 residues long. The CDR3 coding sequence is TGTGCCAGCAGCTCCGGGACAGGTATCGCCTCTGGGGCCAACGTCCTGACTTTC. It yields the protein CASSSGTGIASGANVLTF.

V and J are TRBV7-6 and TRBJ2-3; 15 bases line up with TRBD2. This CDR3 spans 18 amino acids. V was clipped by 1 base and J by 4 bases; unmatched bases: 6. Looked up from germline, CDR1 is SGHVS and CDR2 is FNYEAQ. The CDR3 loop is CASSLGTSGGAYPDTQYF. The CDR3 nucleotides read TGTGCCAGCAGCTTAGGGACTAGCGGGGGGGCTTACCCAGATACGCAGTATTTT.

A few counts support this clone. The V call is TRBV6-5, the J call TRBJ1-2; 7 positions agree with TRBD1. The CDR3 spans 15 residues. The trim removed 0 bases at V and 5 bases at J, leaving 6 bases unmatched. Germline loops: CDR1 MNHEY, CDR2 SVGAGI. CDR3 protein: CASSYSDSRGYGYTF. CDR3 DNA: TGTGCCAGCAGTTACTCGGACAGCAGGGGGTATGGCTACACCTTC.

This sequence joins TRBV7-9 and TRBJ2-7; 7 bases align to TRBD2. The germline CDR1 and CDR2 sequences are SEHNR and FQNEAQ (reference sequence). The length of the CDR3 is 18 residues. V lost 5 bases and J lost 0; bases outside the gene matches: 16. The chain's CDR3 is CASSPPWRERIFSYEQYF. The CDR3 region has the DNA TGTGCCAGCAGCCCCCCTTGGCGGGAGCGAATCTTCTCCTACGAGCAGTACTTC.

This chain connects TRBV7-2 to TRBJ2-3; 10 nucleotides agree with TRBD2. The CDR3 has 18 amino acids. The germline V gene has CDR1 SGHTA and CDR2 FQGNSA. The junction had 11 bases not matched to a gene; V was cut back by 5 bases and J by 0 bases. The CDR3 DNA reads TGTGCCAGCAGCACAACCGTCACTAGCGGGACTAGCACAGATACGCAGTATTTT. This gives the protein CASSTTVTSGTSTDTQYF.

This chain uses TRBV13 with TRBJ2-2, with 8 bases that match TRBD1. After removal of 7 bases from V and 5 bases from J, the junction contained 6 bases not matched to a gene. The CDR3 has 14 amino acids. Looked up from germline, CDR1 is PRHDT and CDR2 is FYEKMQ (reference sequence). In DNA, the CDR3 is TGTGCCAGCAAGGACAGGGTATTTACCGGGGAGCTGTTTTTT. This translates into CASKDRVFTGELFF.

As concerns this clone: The germline gene is not matched at one end of the junction; a read error may be the cause. The rearrangement joins TRBV5-8 to TRBJ1-5; the match to TRBD1 covers 8 bases. CDR3 length equals 15 residues. Germline V gene sequence: CDR1 SGHTS, CDR2 YDEGEE. CDR3 coding DNA: TGTGCCAGCAGCCCCTGGACAGGGAGCACTCAGCCCCAGCATTTT. Its translation: CASSPWTGSTQPQHF.

This chain joins TRBV7-9 and TRBJ2-7; no definite D call. Trimming pared 5 bases from V and 7 bases from J, leaving 12 bases between. The CDR3 length is 12 residues. In germline, CDR1 is SEHNR, CDR2 FQNEAQ (reference sequence). The CDR3 sequence is CASSLLSGEQYF. In DNA, the CDR3 is TGTGCCAGCAGCCTCCTTAGTGGTGAGCAGTACTTC.

The gene calls are TRBV6-5 and TRBJ1-2; TRBD1 might be the D (6 bases). Germline V CDR1 and CDR2: MNHEY, SVGAGI. This CDR3 comprises 13 residues. V was pared by 2 bases and J by 8 bases, with 12 bases between. This CDR3 is CASSYETGRGYTF. The DNA of the CDR3 is TGTGCCAGCAGTTACGAGACAGGCAGGGGCTACACCTTC.

This chain's CDR3 is CASSSQGGNQPQHF. The CDR3 DNA reads TGTGCCAGCAGTTCACAGGGTGGCAATCAGCCCCAGCATTTT. The rearrangement joins TRBV2 to TRBJ1-5; D perhaps matches TRBD1 (6 bases). CDR1 is SNHLY and CDR2 is FYNNEI in the germline V gene. Trimming cost V 5 bases and J 2 bases, with 10 bases left between them. The CDR3 runs 14 residues.